These 13 T cell receptor beta chains originate from one sample sequenced in a study of OX40 agonist ivuxolimab in advanced cancers. Assay: immunoSEQ multiplex PCR; the TCRdb copy retains only in-frame clones and omits some. The table shows roughly 89,000 clones, with around 80% occurring only once. Sequencing used CD4+ or CD8+ T cells sorted from blood, obtained in a trial of the OX40 agonist ivuxolimab. These receptors were collected from an adult with an advanced solid tumor such as melanoma, head and neck, liver or kidney cancer.

This chain joins TRBV6-1 and TRBJ1-5, with D maybe TRBD1 (5 bases). Trimming stripped 4 bases from V and 0 bases from J, with 10 bases between. The CDR3 has 15 amino acids. Germline V gene lookup returns CDR1 MNHNS and CDR2 SASEGT. The CDR3 DNA follows: TGTGCCAGCAGTGTTAAAGGGGATAGCAATCAGCCCCAGCATTTT. It encodes CASSVKGDSNQPQHF.

The J gene is TRBJ2-3, the V gene TRBV18; no firm D call. Germline lookup yields CDR1 KGHSH and CDR2 LQKENI. This CDR3 is built from 16 residues. The V end was cut by 3 bases, the J end by 0 bases, with 13 bases between. The CDR3 spells CASSPGSQASTDTQYF. The CDR3 coding sequence is TGTGCCAGCTCACCTGGAAGCCAGGCAAGCACAGATACGCAGTATTTT.

This clone was recorded many times. The V gene is TRBV2, the J gene TRBJ1-2; D gene uncertain. Germline assignment: CDR1 SNHLY and CDR2 FYNNEI. Trimming shortened V by 7 bases and J by 0 bases, and 6 bases separated the two germline ends. The CDR3 is 12 amino acids. Here the CDR3 reads CASNQANYGYTF. Written as DNA, the CDR3 is TGTGCCAGCAATCAGGCTAACTATGGCTACACCTTC.

The rearrangement links TRBV27 to TRBJ1-4, with 9 positions matching TRBD1. The CDR3 has 20 amino acids. Germline CDR1 MNHEY, CDR2 SMNVEV (reference sequence). J lost 0 bases, V lost 1 base, and 12 bases had no gene match. CDR3 nucleotide sequence: TGTGCCAGCAGTTTATACGGGACAGGGTTACCCCGTACAACTAATGAAAAACTGTTTTTT. Protein: CASSLYGTGLPRTTNEKLFF.

The rearrangement joins TRBV5-1 to TRBJ2-3, with TRBD1 matching 8 bases. V was clipped by 0 bases and J by 6 bases; unmatched bases: 0. The CDR3 totals 13 residues. The germline V gene encodes CDR1 SGHRS and CDR2 YFSETQ. CDR3 DNA sequence: TGCGCCAGCAGCTTGGGGGACAGGGATACGCAGTATTTT. It yields the protein CASSLGDRDTQYF.

The V and J genes are TRBV7-9 and TRBJ2-4, with TRBD1 identical over 8 bases. CDR1 and CDR2 (germline): SEHNR, FQNEAQ (reference sequence). The V and J ends lost 5 bases and 6 bases, in that order; junction bases with no gene match: 3. The CDR3 is 13 amino acids. This CDR3 reads CASSRDRGNIQYF. CDR3 sequence (DNA): TGTGCCAGCAGCCGAGACAGGGGAAACATTCAGTACTTC.

The chain joins TRBV2 to TRBJ1-4; D ambiguous. Trimming left V 1 base short and J 8 bases short, with 14 bases between. The CDR3 extends over 15 amino acids. The germline V gene has CDR1 SNHLY and CDR2 FYNNEI. In DNA form, the CDR3 reads TGTGCCAGCAGTGAAGATGGGAGGGTATCGGAAAAACTGTTTTTT. This encodes CASSEDGRVSEKLFF. The full variable domain, with the rest looked up from reference TRBV2 and TRBJ1-4, is EPEVTQTPSHQVTQMGQEVILRCVPISNHLYFYWYRQILGQKVEFLVSFYNNEISEKSEIFDDQFSVERPDGSNFTLKIRSTKLEDSAMYFCASSEDGRVSEKLFFGSGTQLSVL.

CDR3 bases: TGCGCCAGCAGCTTGGAGGTCGGGGATGGTGAAAAACTGTTTTTT. It yields the protein CASSLEVGDGEKLFF. The chain joins TRBV5-1 to TRBJ1-4; no reliable D call. CDR3 length equals 15 residues. Germline V CDR1 and CDR2: SGHRS, YFSETQ. Trimming took off 0 bases at V and 7 bases at J, with 13 bases between the two ends.

The V and J genes are TRBV30 and TRBJ1-6; D not certain. V dropped 3 bases and J dropped 7 bases, with 16 bases sitting between them. This CDR3 has 15 residues. CDR1 and CDR2 (germline): GTSNPN, SVGIG (reference sequence). The CDR3 region is CAWRRRELTNSPLHF. The DNA of the CDR3 is TGTGCCTGGAGGAGACGGGAACTGACGAATTCACCCCTCCACTTT.

This clone appeared once. The gene calls are TRBV14 and TRBJ2-3; 10 bases line up with TRBD2. V was clipped by 4 bases and J by 6 bases; unmatched bases: 10. Germline CDR1 and CDR2: SGHDN and FVKESK. CDR3 size: 16 residues. Here the CDR3 reads CASSPLAGAFRDTQYF. CDR3 nucleotide sequence: TGTGCCAGCAGCCCCCTAGCGGGGGCGTTCAGGGATACGCAGTATTTT.

The chain combines TRBV9 with TRBJ2-4; TRBD1 or TRBD2 may be the D gene (6 bases each). V lost 2 bases to trimming and J lost 6 bases, with 15 bases between them. Germline V gene lookup returns CDR1 SGDLS and CDR2 YYNGEE. The CDR3 has 15 amino acids. CDR3 sequence reads: CASSVEGGSGNIQYF. The CDR3 coding sequence is TGTGCCAGCAGCGTGGAAGGGGGGTCCGGAAACATTCAGTACTTC.

The chain has TRBV15 and TRBJ2-7; 7 bases align to TRBD1. Trimming at V came to 6 bases and at J to 2 bases, leaving 10 bases not matched to a gene. The CDR3 length is 15 residues. Germline loops: CDR1 LNHNV, CDR2 YYDKDF (reference sequence). CDR3 residues: CATSRDSGPTYEQYF. Here the CDR3 DNA reads TGTGCCACCAGTCGGGACAGCGGACCGACCTACGAGCAGTACTTC.

The V call is TRBV19, the J call TRBJ1-2, with TRBD1 as a possible D gene (6 bases). Per germline, CDR1 LNHDA and CDR2 SQIVND (reference sequence). V was trimmed by 9 bases and J by 8 bases, leaving 19 bases between them. The CDR3 spans 13 residues. CDR3 nucleotide sequence: TGTGCCAGCCAACAGGGCCAATTTGGCGGCTACACCTTC. This sequence encodes CASQQGQFGGYTF.